This T cell receptor beta chain originates from a study of T cell changes during pregnancy in multiple sclerosis. With 5 bases removed from V and 6 bases from J, the gap between germline ends came to 14 bases. Germline V lookup: CDR1 SEHNR, CDR2 FQNEAQ (reference sequence). The CDR3 is 14 residues long. Some clones are missing from TCRdb's copy, which holds only in-frame ones; the method was immunoSEQ multiplex PCR. The sample includes fewer than 90,000 clones, 90% to 95% of them seen just once. Source: peripheral blood, taken in the third trimester of pregnancy. This clonotype originated in a female donor in good health, enrolled as a control in a pregnancy study. The J gene is TRBJ1-5, the V gene TRBV7-9, with TRBD1 as a possible D gene (6 bases). Here the CDR3 DNA reads TGTGCCAGCAGCCGAACAGGGTCAGGTCAGCCCCAGCATTTT. Residues: CASSRTGSGQPQHF.